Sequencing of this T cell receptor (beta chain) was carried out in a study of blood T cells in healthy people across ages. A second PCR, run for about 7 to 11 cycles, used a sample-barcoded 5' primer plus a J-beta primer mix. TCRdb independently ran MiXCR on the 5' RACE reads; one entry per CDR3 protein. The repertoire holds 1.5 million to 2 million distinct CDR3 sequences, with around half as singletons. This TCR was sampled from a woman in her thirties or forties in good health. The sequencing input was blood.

The CDR3 DNA follows: TGTGCCAGCAGCCAAGGCTGGGGAGGGGGTATCGAGCAGTACTTC. This translates into CASSQGWGGGIEQYF. This chain links TRBV3-1 with TRBJ2-4; a possible D gene is TRBD2 (7 bases). TRBJ2-7 explains the end of the DNA better; the J call may be wrong. The CDR3 runs to 15 residues. Germline lookup yields CDR1 LGHDT and CDR2 YNNKEL (reference sequence).